The present entry profiles one TCR beta chain with its context. This clone came up once. The antigen it recognizes is unknown. The record has no base qualities; no much larger clone is one base away. The time point label for this specimen denotes: about 11 months on ibrutinib. For TCR beta library preparation, approximately 2 micrograms of genomic DNA were extracted from the cryopreserved PBMCs. Longitudinal blood samples from CLL patients on ibrutinib monotherapy underwent high-throughput TCR beta sequencing. Patients were enrolled in a phase 2 open-label single-center ibrutinib monotherapy trial. This entry belongs to a study of cytotoxic CD8 clonotypes in ibrutinib-treated CLL (dated by TCRdb to the early 2020s). For the study in its entirety: The cohort was composed of some twelve relapsed/refractory and about 15 treatment-naive patients; IGHV unmutated status was identified in 17 patients. Responses were partial in some 24 patients and complete in 2; after median approximately 5.5 years follow-up, roughly 15 stayed in remission and roughly twelve progressed. The response samples were drawn at a median of approximately twelve months into treatment, with a range of about 6 to 36 months. Cryopreserved peripheral blood mononuclear cells were collected before treatment, at response, and at either disease progression or sustained remission. Every remission and progressive disease sample was obtained while ibrutinib was still being received by the patients. Of the approximately 94 people in the trial, 25 to 30 had longitudinal samples available. An average of about 250,000 productive templates and 94,082 productive rearrangements was obtained per sample. The research as a whole found: Baseline clonality was found to be higher than that of age-matched healthy donors and was strongly correlated with circulating CD8+ T-cell counts. Clonality rose at ibrutinib response, remained stable during sustained remission, and dropped back toward baseline at progression. Lymph node repertoires were not examined, and the timing of sampling was not matched between patients in sustained remission and those whose disease progressed. Public clonotypes were rare and either shrank or stayed stable during treatment, and the rise in clonality at ibrutinib response reflected expansion of private clonotypes.

A MiSeq instrument was used for deep resolution sequencing, which targeted depths ranging from 1 in 1 million up to 1 in 200,000 T cells, with coverage averaging 10x for each clonotype. The immunoSEQ hsTCRB Kit was used to generate TCR beta libraries. Under the source paper's analysis protocol: ImmunoSEQ Data Assistant and ImmunoSEQ Analyzer were used for data analysis, and V, D and J genes were assigned according to IMGT definitions. Clonality, which ranges from 0 to 1, was calculated as one minus the normalized Shannon entropy of productive rearrangement frequencies. Only overrepresented clonotypes making up at least 0.05% of each patient's repertoire were included in the public clonotype analysis. Thirteen age-matched healthy donor repertoires from immuneACCESS were used as controls for clonality. Here the immuneACCESS table is served through TCRdb, limited to in-frame sequences with V and J called. Missing clones are a known gap in these copies; in checked studies unresolved V genes cover under half, and the rest lacks a known reason. Clone size and the V and J calls come from that table; the DNA yielded D and trimming. A total of some 150,000 clones appear in this sample, roughly 80% of them only once. The ten largest clonotypes hold under 35% of the sample.

V lost 5 bases and J lost 4 bases; the stretch between them is 20 bases long. The CDR3, from cysteine to phenylalanine, totals 16 residues. Only the CDR3 portion is preserved as DNA: 48 bases, with reading frame beginning at the first base. For CDR1 and CDR2, the germline V gene (reference sequence) lists SGHAT and FQDESV. The receptor was derived from a human donor with chronic lymphocytic leukemia. The chain joins TRBV11-1 to TRBJ2-5; TRBD2 could be the D gene, as 5 bases match. The sample was PBMCs, taken after 12 months of ibrutinib treatment. The CDR3 protein is CASSLWRRSEGETQYF. The DNA is TGTGCCAGCAGCCTATGGCGCAGGAGTGAGGGAGAGACCCAGTACTTC.